The 26 T cell receptor beta chains given below trace back to one sample, sequenced in a study of CD8 T cells in Susac syndrome. It was with random hexamers that about 0.45 to 1 ug RNA was reverse transcribed. Each CDR3 protein gets one entry after TCRdb re-called the immunoSEQ multiplex PCR reads with MiXCR. The sample has 150,000 to 200,000 distinct CDR3 sequences, 90% to 95% seen once. The sequencing input was CD4+ T cells from PBMCs. The receptors derive from a human donor in good health.

This sequence joins TRBV12-3 or TRBV12-4 and TRBJ1-5; 7 nucleotides agree with TRBD1. The V and J ends lost 5 bases and 3 bases, in that order; junction bases with no gene match: 4. CDR3 length: 14 amino acids. CDR3 in amino acids: CASSGTAPNQPQHF. The CDR3 DNA follows: TGTGCCAGCAGTGGGACAGCACCCAATCAGCCCCAGCATTTT.

The chain joins TRBV3-1 to TRBJ2-7; D remains unclear. The ends were cut back, 1 base at V and 7 bases at J, with 11 bases in the middle. CDR3 length equals 13 residues. CDR1 LGHDT and CDR2 YNNKEL come from the germline V gene (reference sequence). CDR3 nucleotide sequence: TGTGCCAGCAGCCAAGGGACGTTCCGTGAGCAGTACTTC. Translation gives CASSQGTFREQYF.

V and J are TRBV6-5 and TRBJ2-7; 9 nucleotides line up with TRBD1. V gave up 2 bases and J gave up 3 bases; unmatched junction bases: 11. Germline lookup yields CDR1 MNHEY and CDR2 SVGAGI. This CDR3 region has 17 residues. The CDR3 spells CASSYEVAGQGFYEQYV. CDR3 nucleotides: TGTGCCAGCAGTTACGAAGTGGCGGGACAGGGTTTCTACGAGCAGTACGTC.

The chain recombines TRBV7-2 with TRBJ1-6; 9 bases align to TRBD1. V was clipped by 2 bases and J by 7 bases; unmatched bases: 9. The CDR3 is 17 amino acids. The germline gives CDR1 SGHTA, CDR2 FQGNSA. The CDR3 loop reads CASSLSLGQGANSPLHF. CDR3 DNA sequence: TGTGCCAGCAGCTTATCACTGGGACAGGGAGCAAATTCACCCCTCCACTTT.

The chain joins TRBV6-6 to TRBJ2-3; perhaps TRBD1 as D (6 bases). The V gene lost 8 bases and the J gene lost 2 bases, with 11 bases spanning the gap. The CDR3 loop spans 13 amino acids. Germline assignment: CDR1 MNHNY and CDR2 SVGAGI (reference sequence). CDR3 sequence reads: CASRTGPTDTQYF. The CDR3 nucleotides are TGTGCCAGCCGAACAGGGCCCACAGATACGCAGTATTTT.

The chain recombines TRBV2 with TRBJ2-7, with 8 bases identical to TRBD1. This CDR3 has 12 residues. The V segment lost 6 bases and the J segment 6 bases; nucleotides outside the gene matches: 4. Germline V CDR1 and CDR2: SNHLY, FYNNEI. CDR3: CASSGTGGEQYV. The CDR3 DNA reads as TGTGCCAGCAGCGGAACAGGGGGCGAGCAGTACGTC.

The chain combines TRBV6-6 with TRBJ2-1; TRBD2 matches 9 bases. Germline CDR1 reads MNHNY; CDR2 reads SVGAGI (reference sequence). This CDR3 comprises 14 residues. Trimming took 5 bases from V and 7 from J; bases not matched to a gene: 6. The CDR3 DNA follows: TGTGCCAGCAGTATCGGACTAGCGAGTAATGAGCAGTTCTTC. Its protein is CASSIGLASNEQFF.

The chain employs TRBV5-4 and TRBJ1-5; unclear D gene. The ends were cut back, 3 bases at V and 5 bases at J, with 12 bases in the middle. CDR1 is SGHNT and CDR2 is YYREEE in the germline V gene (reference sequence). This CDR3 is 14 amino acids long. CDR3 DNA sequence: TGTGCCAGCAGCTCTGGGCCCGGGGATCAGCCCCAGCATTTT. Residues: CASSSGPGDQPQHF.

This clonotype was recorded only once. CDR3 bases: TGCGCCAGCCGGGGGAGGGGGCAGGACACTGAAGCTTTCTTT. Translation gives CASRGRGQDTEAFF. This rearrangement joins TRBV5-1 to TRBJ1-1, with 7 bases aligning to TRBD1. After removal of 7 bases from V and 3 bases from J, the junction contained 9 bases not matched to a gene. The CDR3 covers 14 residues. Germline-derived CDR1 and CDR2 are SGHRS and YFSETQ.

This sequence joins TRBV20-1 and TRBJ1-2, with a weak D call TRBD1 (5 bases). Germline assignment: CDR1 DFQATT and CDR2 SNEGSKA (reference sequence). The CDR3 has 14 residues. Trimming cost V 5 bases and J 5 bases, with 18 bases left between them. The CDR3 region is CSAPPGGTGYGYTF. The CDR3 DNA follows: TGCAGTGCTCCCCCCGGGGGGACGGGGTATGGCTACACCTTC.

This sequence joins TRBV19 and TRBJ2-2, with D tentatively TRBD2 (5 bases). From germline, CDR1 is LNHDA and CDR2 SQIVND (reference sequence). This CDR3 comprises 14 residues. V lost 3 bases and J 4 bases, leaving 9 bases between the germline ends. CDR3 sequence: CASSIGRGTGELFF. In DNA, the CDR3 is TGTGCCAGTAGTATCGGTCGGGGCACCGGGGAGCTGTTTTTT.

This chain links TRBV5-1 with TRBJ1-5, with a possible D match to TRBD1 (5 bases). Germline CDR1 reads SGHRS; CDR2 reads YFSETQ. V lost 5 bases, J lost 6 bases, and 18 bases lay in between. CDR3 length: 15 amino acids. CDR3 in DNA: TGCGCCAGCAGTTTGACCTCTGGGGCGGCTCAGCCCCAGCATTTT. Its translation: CASSLTSGAAQPQHF.

This clonotype was found once. The CDR3 coding sequence is TGCGCCAGCAGCCAAGATGTGGCGGTGTCCCTCTATGGCTACACCTTC. It is translated as CASSQDVAVSLYGYTF. This chain joins TRBV4-1 and TRBJ1-2; D remains unclear. V lost 0 bases and J lost 4, with 15 bases in between. This CDR3 is built from 16 residues. In germline, CDR1 is MGHRA, CDR2 YSYEKL.

The rearrangement uses TRBV28 and TRBJ1-2, with D tentatively TRBD1 (5 bases). Trimming cost V 6 bases and J 8 bases, with 28 bases left between them. The CDR3 contains 17 residues. The V gene's germline CDR1 is MDHEN and CDR2 SYDVKM. This CDR3 reads CASRDPRGRDSPRGYTF. In nucleotides, the CDR3 is TGTGCCAGCAGAGATCCACGGGGACGAGACAGTCCCCGGGGCTACACCTTC.

The J gene is TRBJ2-5, the V gene TRBV4-2; the match to TRBD1 covers 8 bases. The CDR3 is 15 residues long. CDR1 and CDR2 from the germline V gene are LGHNA and YNFKEQ. The V and J ends lost 4 bases and 3 bases, in that order; junction bases with no gene match: 7. The CDR3 reads CASSPGQGSEETQYF. The CDR3 region has the DNA TGTGCCAGCAGCCCCGGACAGGGTTCCGAAGAGACCCAGTACTTC.

This clonotype was detected once. The rearrangement links TRBV5-1 to TRBJ2-1; D may match TRBD1 or TRBD2 (6 bases each). The CDR3 has 14 residues. Germline V lookup: CDR1 SGHRS, CDR2 YFSETQ. The V gene lost 0 bases and the J gene lost 7 bases, with 11 bases spanning the gap. The CDR3 DNA sequence: TGCGCCAGCAGCTTGGTTGGGGGGCGGAATGAGCAGTTCTTC. Protein: CASSLVGGRNEQFF.

This chain joins TRBV30 and TRBJ2-5; 14 bases match TRBD2. The CDR3 length is 15 residues. The V and J ends lost 2 bases and 4 bases, in that order; junction bases with no gene match: 3. Germline values: CDR1 GTSNPN, CDR2 SVGIG (reference sequence). The CDR3 sequence is CAWSRLAGGPETQYF. CDR3 sequence (DNA): TGTGCCTGGAGTCGACTAGCGGGGGGGCCAGAGACCCAGTACTTC.

CDR3 DNA sequence: TGTGCCTGGGCTAGAGGCTATAATTCACCCCTCCACTTT. It is translated as CAWARGYNSPLHF. The genes are TRBV30 and TRBJ1-6, with no clear D. With 5 bases removed from V and 3 bases from J, the gap between germline ends came to 8 bases. This CDR3 comprises 13 residues. The germline V gene has CDR1 GTSNPN and CDR2 SVGIG (reference sequence).

The chain recombines TRBV6-5 with TRBJ2-5; 7 bases match TRBD1. Per germline, CDR1 MNHEY and CDR2 SVGAGI. V was clipped by 6 bases and J by 5 bases; unmatched bases: 3. CDR3 length equals 12 residues. The CDR3: CASSQGVETQYF. DNA of the CDR3: TGTGCCAGCAGCCAGGGGGTGGAGACCCAGTACTTC.

The chain uses TRBV19 and TRBJ2-7; 7 bases line up with TRBD1. CDR3 length equals 15 residues. Germline V gene lookup returns CDR1 LNHDA and CDR2 SQIVND (reference sequence). V shed 7 bases, J shed 2 bases, and the junction held 11 bases outside the gene matches. This chain's CDR3 is CASKSAGTVTYEQYF. DNA for the CDR3: TGTGCCAGTAAATCCGCCGGGACAGTAACCTACGAGCAGTACTTC.

The rearrangement links TRBV27 to TRBJ2-7; D is uncertain. CDR3 size: 14 residues. Trimming shortened V by 4 bases and J by 2 bases, and 12 bases separated the two germline ends. The germline gives CDR1 MNHEY, CDR2 SMNVEV (reference sequence). DNA for the CDR3: TGTGCCAGCAGTTCAAGGGCCTTCACCTACGAGCAGTACGTC. This translates into CASSSRAFTYEQYV.

V is TRBV29-1 and J is TRBJ2-3, with 7 bases aligning to TRBD2. The CDR3 has 11 amino acids. Looked up from germline, CDR1 is SQVTM and CDR2 is ANQGSEA. J lost 6 bases, V lost 4 bases, and 1 base had no gene match. In DNA form, the CDR3 reads TGCAGCGTTGTGGGGGGGGATACGCAGTATTTT. Translated: CSVVGGDTQYF.

This rearrangement joins TRBV5-1 to TRBJ1-6, with a weak D call TRBD1 (6 bases). This CDR3 is 14 amino acids long. The germline V and J ends were trimmed by 0 bases and 10 bases, with 11 bases remaining between them. CDR1 SGHRS and CDR2 YFSETQ come from the germline V gene. This chain's CDR3 is CASSLDRVSSPLHF. The DNA for the CDR3 is TGCGCCAGCAGCTTGGACAGGGTATCATCACCCCTCCACTTT.

The chain combines TRBV18 with TRBJ2-2; 8 positions agree with TRBD1. The CDR3 runs 15 residues. In germline, CDR1 is KGHSH, CDR2 LQKENI. J lost 4 bases, V lost 3 bases, and 4 bases had no gene match. CDR3 DNA: TGTGCCAGCTCACCGAGGACAGGGCGCACCGGGGAGCTGTTTTTT. This gives the protein CASSPRTGRTGELFF.

The chain uses TRBV3-1 and TRBJ1-5, with TRBD1 matching over 7 bases. The J segment lost 2 bases and the V segment lost 1 base, leaving 2 bases of the junction unmatched. Germline lookup yields CDR1 LGHDT and CDR2 YNNKEL (reference sequence). The CDR3 is made up of 15 amino acids. The CDR3 DNA reads TGTGCCAGCAGCCAAGTTACAGGGGGCAATCAGCCCCAGCATTTT. Its protein product is CASSQVTGGNQPQHF. Complete variable domain (other parts from reference TRBV3-1 and TRBJ1-5): DTAVSQTPKYLVTQMGNDKSIKCEQNLGHDTMYWYKQDSKKFLKIMFSYNNKELIINETVPNRFSPKSPDKAHLNLHINSLELGDSAVYFCASSQVTGGNQPQHFGDGTRLSIL.

V usage is TRBV7-2 and J usage is TRBJ2-5, with 9 bases fitting TRBD2. The CDR3 contains 16 residues. The germline CDR1 and CDR2 sequences are SGHTA and FQGNSA. Trimming took 4 bases from V and 5 from J; bases not matched to a gene: 11. CDR3 nucleotides: TGTGCCAGCAGCTCGTTCCTGCGGGGGGGCCGCGAGACCCAGTACTTC. Protein product: CASSSFLRGGRETQYF.